The 17 T cell receptor beta chains below were found in one sample sequenced in a study of a mutant IDH1 vaccine in newly diagnosed glioma. For these receptors, no antigen is known. Data came from immunoSEQ multiplex PCR; TCRdb stores just in-frame clones and leaves some out. Seen here are tens of thousands of clones, around four fifths observed once, and the top ten hold about 4%. The time point: week 35, safety follow-up. The content of each vaccine dose was 300 ug of mutant IDH1 20-mer peptide, and topical imiquimod accompanied it. The starting material was PBMCs, obtained from a glioma patient whose treatment included an IDH1 peptide vaccine. The receptors come from a man aged 25 to 40 with glioma.

V is TRBV5-4 and J is TRBJ1-1; D not resolved. The length of the CDR3 is 15 residues. Germline CDR1 SGHNT, CDR2 YYREEE (reference sequence). V was trimmed by 6 bases and J by 1 base, leaving 16 bases between them. CDR3 in amino acids: CASKNGTLANTEAFF. DNA for the CDR3: TGTGCCAGCAAGAATGGTACACTTGCGAACACTGAAGCTTTCTTT.

The chain has TRBV28 and TRBJ1-5; D uncertain. CDR3 length equals 16 residues. V lost 4 bases and J 2 bases, leaving 15 bases between the germline ends. The V gene's germline CDR1 is MDHEN and CDR2 SYDVKM. The CDR3 spells CASSSGGLVGNQPQHF. As DNA, the CDR3 is TGTGCCAGCAGTTCGGGAGGGCTTGTTGGCAATCAGCCCCAGCATTTT.

V is TRBV28 and J is TRBJ1-6; D not resolved. Germline V gene lookup returns CDR1 MDHEN and CDR2 SYDVKM. Trimming took off 6 bases at V and 8 bases at J, with 8 bases between the two ends. The CDR3 is 12 amino acids. The CDR3 loop is CASRVTYSPLHF. The CDR3 DNA reads TGTGCCAGCAGGGTGACATATTCACCCCTCCACTTT.

The chain carries TRBV29-1 and TRBJ1-2; TRBD1 matches 11 bases. The CDR3 runs 15 residues. Germline loops: CDR1 SQVTM, CDR2 ANQGSEA. The J segment lost 4 bases and the V segment lost 7 bases, leaving 11 bases of the junction unmatched. The DNA of the CDR3 is TGCAGCGCCGTTGGTCCCGGGACAGGGGGCTATGGCTACACCTTC. Its protein product is CSAVGPGTGGYGYTF.

The sample holds one count of this clone. This chain uses TRBV5-4 with TRBJ2-1, with 13 bases fitting TRBD2. V was clipped by 2 bases and J by 8 bases; unmatched bases: 7. The CDR3 sequence is 16 residues long. Germline V gene lookup returns CDR1 SGHNT and CDR2 YYREEE (reference sequence). The CDR3: CASSFKRLAGGDEQFF. In nucleotides, the CDR3 is TGTGCCAGCAGCTTTAAGAGACTAGCGGGGGGTGATGAGCAGTTCTTC.

J is TRBJ1-1 and V is TRBV19, with D maybe TRBD1 (6 bases). The V gene's germline CDR1 is LNHDA and CDR2 SQIVND (reference sequence). The CDR3 is made up of 14 amino acids. V lost 2 bases, J lost 5 bases, and 12 bases lay in between. This CDR3 reads CASSIQHRGTEAFF. As DNA, the CDR3 is TGTGCCAGTAGTATACAACATAGGGGGACTGAAGCTTTCTTT. Drawing the rest from reference TRBV19 and TRBJ1-1, the complete variable domain is DGGITQSPKYLFRKEGQNVTLSCEQNLNHDAMYWYRQDPGQGLRLIYYSQIVNDFQKGDIAEGYSVSREKKESFPLTVTSAQKNPTAFYLCASSIQHRGTEAFFGQGTRLTVV.

This clone was recorded once. The V call is TRBV13, the J call TRBJ2-3, with 10 positions matching TRBD2. CDR1 PRHDT and CDR2 FYEKMQ come from the germline V gene (reference sequence). The V segment lost 5 bases and the J segment 4 bases; nucleotides outside the gene matches: 15. The CDR3 covers 18 residues. Here the CDR3 DNA reads TGTGCCAGCAGCCTCGGACTAGCGGTGAAATTGACGGCAGATACGCAGTATTTT. This gives the protein CASSLGLAVKLTADTQYF. Drawing the rest from reference TRBV13 and TRBJ2-3, the complete variable domain is AAGVIQSPRHLIKEKRETATLKCYPIPRHDTVYWYQQGPGQDPQFLISFYEKMQSDKGSIPDRFSAQQFSDYHSELNMSSLELGDSALYFCASSLGLAVKLTADTQYFGPGTRLTVL.

This chain uses TRBV7-9 with TRBJ1-1; D may be TRBD1 (6 bases). Trimming left V 1 base short and J 6 bases short, with 18 bases between. This CDR3 region has 16 residues. Germline V gene lookup returns CDR1 SEHNR and CDR2 FQNEAQ (reference sequence). The CDR3: CASSLGSGEGKSEAFF. CDR3 sequence (DNA): TGTGCCAGCAGCTTAGGGTCAGGGGAGGGCAAATCTGAAGCTTTCTTT. The full variable domain, completed using reference TRBV7-9 and TRBJ1-1, is DTGVSQNPRHKITKRGQNVTFRCDPISEHNRLYWYRQTLGQGPEFLTYFQNEAQLEKSRLLSDRFSAERPKGSFSTLEIQRTEQGDSAMYLCASSLGSGEGKSEAFFGQGTRLTVV.

This rearrangement joins TRBV28 to TRBJ1-1, with D perhaps matching TRBD1 (6 bases). The CDR3 runs 14 residues. In germline, CDR1 is MDHEN, CDR2 SYDVKM. Trimming left V 6 bases short and J 2 bases short, with 13 bases between. Here the CDR3 DNA reads TGTGCCAGCAGCTCCTGGACAGATAACACTGAAGCTTTCTTT. It yields the protein CASSSWTDNTEAFF. Full variable domain (rest looked up from reference TRBV28 and TRBJ1-1): DVKVTQSSRYLVKRTGEKVFLECVQDMDHENMFWYRQDPGLGLRLIYFSYDVKMKEKGDIPEGYSVSREKKERFSLILESASTNQTSMYLCASSSWTDNTEAFFGQGTRLTVV.

The V and J genes are TRBV27 and TRBJ2-5, with no clear D. Germline V gene lookup returns CDR1 MNHEY and CDR2 SMNVEV (reference sequence). The CDR3 sequence is 14 residues long. V was clipped by 8 bases and J by 5 bases, with 18 bases between them. The CDR3 region has the DNA TGTGCCAGCCCTCCGAGTCACAGTGGTGAGACCCAGTACTTC. Translation gives CASPPSHSGETQYF.

V and J are TRBV7-6 and TRBJ1-1; perhaps TRBD1 as D (5 bases). The CDR3 is 13 residues long. CDR1 SGHVS and CDR2 FNYEAQ come from the germline V gene. Trimming took 5 bases from V and 5 from J, leaving 12 bases between them. For the CDR3, the DNA is TGTGCCAGCAGCCCAGCTGGGGGGACTGAAGCTTTCTTT. Translated: CASSPAGGTEAFF.

This clone was found a few times. In nucleotides, the CDR3 is TGTGCCAGCAGCCTCCATGTCGGACAGGGCCATGCTTTCTTT. Translating gives CASSLHVGQGHAFF. The genes are TRBV7-6 and TRBJ1-1, with 8 bases matching TRBD1. V was clipped by 5 bases and J by 11 bases; unmatched bases: 13. The CDR3 length is 14 residues. Germline assignment: CDR1 SGHVS and CDR2 FNYEAQ.

The chain has TRBV5-1 and TRBJ1-6, with 7 nucleotides matching TRBD1. Unmatched junction bases numbered 2, after V lost 1 base and J lost 7 bases. The CDR3 has 14 residues. Germline assignment: CDR1 SGHRS and CDR2 YFSETQ. CDR3 protein: CASSLQGENSPLHF. In DNA form, the CDR3 reads TGCGCCAGCAGCTTGCAGGGGGAAAATTCACCCCTCCACTTT.

The chain employs TRBV9 and TRBJ1-6, with unresolved D. The CDR3 contains 12 residues. Trimming took off 3 bases at V and 9 bases at J, with 7 bases between the two ends. Germline-derived CDR1 and CDR2 are SGDLS and YYNGEE. The CDR3 loop is CASSAPGSPLHF. The DNA of the CDR3 is TGTGCCAGCAGCGCCCCGGGTTCACCCCTCCACTTT.

The chain is built from TRBV4-1 and TRBJ2-7; 8 nucleotides line up with TRBD1. The CDR3 consists of 15 residues. The junction had 11 bases not matched to a gene; V was cut back by 3 bases and J by 7 bases. Germline V gene sequence: CDR1 MGHRA, CDR2 YSYEKL. Here the CDR3 reads CASSHRQGTAVEQYF. The CDR3 DNA sequence: TGCGCCAGCAGCCATCGACAGGGGACTGCCGTGGAGCAGTACTTC.

The chain uses TRBV4-1 and TRBJ2-5, with 7 bases aligning to TRBD2. There are 15 residues in the CDR3. V was clipped by 8 bases and J by 7 bases; unmatched bases: 16. Germline loops: CDR1 MGHRA, CDR2 YSYEKL. The CDR3 sequence is CASLHVGGSKTTQYF. CDR3 nucleotide sequence: TGCGCCAGCCTACACGTCGGGGGGTCCAAAACGACCCAGTACTTC.

This clone was counted only a few times. The rearrangement links TRBV9 to TRBJ1-1; TRBD1 aligns across 7 bases. This CDR3 contains 15 residues. The germline V gene encodes CDR1 SGDLS and CDR2 YYNGEE. The V and J ends lost 3 bases and 4 bases, in that order; junction bases with no gene match: 9. The CDR3 sequence is CASSALTGLATEAFF. CDR3 nucleotides: TGTGCCAGCAGCGCTTTGACAGGGCTCGCCACTGAAGCTTTCTTT.